This is a list of T cell receptor beta chains from one sample in a study of blood T cell repertoires in COVID-19. TCRdb's copy holds only in-frame clones and misses some; the assay was immunoSEQ multiplex PCR. The data contain fewer than 120,000 clones, roughly 85% of them seen just once; the ten biggest clones take up 4% to 5.5%. What was sequenced was peripheral blood. These TCRs come from a human donor in a cohort sampled during active COVID-19. Each CDR3 is given with its conserved first and last residue. A D gene is named only where the DNA matches it firmly. Expanded clones are given a class, and other clones once, few, many or no size at all.

TRBV5-1	-	-	TRBJ1-5	CASSPGGEGQPQHF	TGCGCCAGCAGCCCTGGGGGGGAGGGCCAGCCCCAGCATTTT
TRBV2	TRBD1	-	TRBJ1-6	CARRTGENSPLHF	TGTGCCAGGAGGACAGGGGAAAATTCACCCCTCCACTTT
TRBV24-1	-	-	TRBJ1-2	CATSDGQFDGYTF	TGTGCCACCAGTGATGGACAGTTTGATGGCTACACCTTC
TRBV11-2	-	-	TRBJ2-7	CASSLGSSYEQYF	TGTGCCAGCAGCTTAGGTAGCTCCTACGAGCAGTACTTC
TRBV7-2	TRBD1	-	TRBJ1-5	CASSPQGGLSQPQHF	TGTGCCAGCAGCCCGCAGGGGGGCCTATCTCAGCCCCAGCATTTT
TRBV27	-	-	TRBJ2-7	CASSGAARAQYF	TGTGCCAGCTCAGGGGCCGCCCGGGCGCAGTACTTC
TRBV18	TRBD1	medium-sized	TRBJ2-7	CASSPPGTGVLYEQYF	TGTGCCAGCTCACCTCCGGGGACAGGGGTCCTCTACGAGCAGTACTTC
TRBV7-2	-	-	TRBJ2-2	CASSLGRTQNTGELFF	TGTGCCAGCAGCTTAGGTCGGACTCAGAACACCGGGGAGCTGTTTTTT
TRBV7-9	-	-	TRBJ2-5	CASSFVPGVPETQYF	TGTGCCAGCAGCTTCGTCCCGGGGGTGCCGGAGACCCAGTACTTC
TRBV4-1	-	-	TRBJ2-1	CASSQGLADSYNEQFF	TGCGCCAGCAGCCAAGGATTAGCGGACTCCTACAATGAGCAGTTCTTC
TRBV19	-	-	TRBJ1-4	CASSRVAGGEKLFF	TGTGCCAGTAGTAGGGTTGCGGGGGGCGAAAAACTGTTTTTT
TRBV5-1	TRBD2	-	TRBJ2-3	CASSTGLAGEYTDTQYF	TGCGCCAGCAGCACGGGACTAGCGGGGGAGTACACAGATACGCAGTATTTT
TRBV5-4	-	-	TRBJ2-7	CASSIGSQRDYEQYF	TGTGCCAGCAGCATTGGTTCTCAGAGGGACTACGAGCAGTACTTC
TRBV30	-	-	TRBJ2-1	CAWRGGIGYNEQFF	TGTGCCTGGAGAGGAGGTATAGGGTACAATGAGCAGTTCTTC
TRBV7-6	-	-	TRBJ1-1	CASSLGQGMGHTEAFF	TGTGCCAGCAGCTTAGGGCAGGGGATGGGCCACACTGAAGCTTTCTTT
TRBV9	-	once	TRBJ1-2	CASSVTDSNKGYTF	TGTGCCAGCAGCGTGACGGACAGTAACAAGGGCTACACCTTC
TRBV5-1	TRBD2	-	TRBJ2-2	CASSSRLILSGGYTGELFF	TGCGCCAGCAGCTCACGGCTGATCCTTAGCGGGGGTTACACCGGGGAGCTGTTTTTT
TRBV6-5	-	-	TRBJ2-3	CASSYTGNTQYF	TGTGCCAGCAGTTACACGGGGAATACGCAGTATTTT
TRBV7-6	TRBD1	-	TRBJ1-6	CASSINPDREGANSPLHF	TGTGCCAGCAGCATAAACCCGGACAGGGAAGGGGCAAATTCACCCCTCCACTTT
TRBV6-2/TRBV6-3	-	-	TRBJ1-5	CASSGLRSLGQPQHF	TGTGCCAGCAGTGGCCTCCGTTCCCTTGGTCAGCCCCAGCATTTT
TRBV2	TRBD1	many	TRBJ1-6	CASSIGQGLSPLHF	TGTGCCAGCAGTATCGGACAGGGTCTTTCACCCCTCCACTTT
TRBV12-3/TRBV12-4	-	-	TRBJ1-5	CASSLASTRLQHF	TGTGCCAGCAGTTTGGCCAGTACTAGGCTCCAGCATTTT
TRBV30	-	-	TRBJ2-2	CAWIRAANTGELFF	TGTGCCTGGATCAGGGCAGCGAACACCGGGGAGCTGTTTTTT
TRBV6-5	-	-	TRBJ1-2	CASSSDSTSGYTF	TGTGCCAGCAGTTCCGACAGCACAAGTGGCTACACCTTC
TRBV10-3	-	-	TRBJ1-5	CAISESGGEEGNQPQHF	TGTGCCATCAGTGAGTCGGGGGGGGAGGAAGGCAATCAGCCCCAGCATTTT
TRBV3-1/TRBV3-2	TRBD1	-	TRBJ1-3	CASSGRTGGGNTIYF	TGTGCCAGCAGCGGAAGGACAGGAGGTGGAAACACCATATATTTT
TRBV6-7	TRBD2	-	TRBJ2-7	CASTGGEYF	TGTGCCAGCACCGGGGGGGAGTACTTC
TRBV7-2	TRBD2	-	TRBJ2-3	CASTTWSGGGATDTQYF	TGTGCCAGCACGACCTGGTCCGGCGGGGGGGCAACAGATACGCAGTATTTT
TRBV3-1/TRBV3-2	-	few	TRBJ2-2	CASSQDPTSFNTGELFF	TGTGCCAGCAGCCAAGATCCGACTAGTTTCAACACCGGGGAGCTGTTTTTT
TRBV6-5	TRBD1	-	TRBJ1-4	CASRQGTANEKLFF	TGTGCCAGCAGGCAAGGGACAGCTAATGAAAAACTGTTTTTT
TRBV7-6	-	-	TRBJ1-2	CASSLWSGGYTF	TGTGCCAGCAGCTTATGGAGCGGTGGCTACACCTTC
TRBV11-2	TRBD1	-	TRBJ2-5	CATSGQRQETQYF	TGTGCCACCTCGGGACAGCGCCAAGAGACCCAGTACTTC
TRBV21-1	-	-	TRBJ2-2	CASSKGTGWNTGELFF	TGTGCCAGCAGCAAAGGGACAGGCTGGAACACCGGGGAGCTGTTTTTT
TRBV7-9	TRBD2	-	TRBJ2-5	CASRETSGSKETQYF	TGTGCCAGCAGGGAGACTAGCGGGAGTAAGGAGACCCAGTACTTC
TRBV7-9	TRBD1	-	TRBJ2-7	CASSSPGQGPYEQYF	TGTGCCAGCAGCTCTCCCGGACAGGGGCCCTACGAGCAGTACTTC
TRBV28	-	-	TRBJ2-7	CASSSSAGVAYEQYF	TGTGCCAGCAGTTCCTCGGCAGGGGTTGCCTACGAGCAGTACTTC
TRBV5-1	-	-	TRBJ2-2	CASSLQGNTGELFF	TGCGCCAGCAGCTTGCAGGGTAACACCGGGGAGCTGTTTTTT
TRBV30	TRBD1	-	TRBJ1-2	CAWRRLQGAGGYTF	TGTGCCTGGAGACGCCTACAGGGGGCAGGTGGCTACACCTTC
TRBV5-1	TRBD2	-	TRBJ2-1	CASSLGDQRGLAEQFF	TGCGCCAGCAGCTTGGGGGACCAGCGGGGTTTGGCTGAGCAGTTCTTC
TRBV7-2	-	-	TRBJ2-1	CASSPHSSSYNEQFF	TGTGCCAGCAGCCCCCATTCTAGCTCCTACAATGAGCAGTTCTTC
TRBV6-5	TRBD1	-	TRBJ1-6	CASSSAGTGGNSPLHF	TGTGCCAGCAGTTCCGCGGGGACAGGGGGTAATTCACCCCTCCACTTT
TRBV28	-	-	TRBJ1-3	CASSLFGALGQGRGNTIYF	TGTGCCAGCAGTTTATTTGGCGCGCTTGGGCAGGGTCGCGGAAACACCATATATTTT
TRBV4-1	-	-	TRBJ1-3	CASRPVTSGNTIYF	TGCGCCAGCAGACCGGTCACCTCTGGAAACACCATATATTTT
TRBV18	TRBD1	-	TRBJ1-1	CASSLGQGGLWTEAFF	TGTGCCAGCTCACTGGGACAGGGGGGGTTATGGACTGAAGCTTTCTTT
TRBV5-6	TRBD1	-	TRBJ1-5	CASSLGGGLSNQPQHF	TGTGCCAGCAGCTTAGGAGGGGGCCTAAGCAATCAGCCCCAGCATTTT
TRBV6-6	-	-	TRBJ2-7	CASGGGAREQYF	TGTGCCAGCGGTGGGGGGGCGAGGGAGCAGTACTTC
TRBV18	TRBD1	-	TRBJ1-2	CASSPGQGGNYGYTF	TGTGCCAGCTCACCCGGACAGGGGGGCAACTATGGCTACACCTTC
TRBV27	-	-	TRBJ2-2	CASSLRDTNTGELFF	TGTGCCAGCAGTTTGAGGGACACGAACACCGGGGAGCTGTTTTTT
TRBV2	TRBD2	-	TRBJ2-1	CASSDLPSGGRDEQFF	TGTGCCAGCAGTGATCTTCCTAGCGGGGGTAGGGATGAGCAGTTCTTC
TRBV7-9	-	-	TRBJ2-7	CASSTGGSGSGEQYF	TGTGCCAGCAGCACAGGGGGCAGCGGGAGTGGTGAGCAGTACTTC
TRBV30	-	-	TRBJ1-5	CAWSVNAGGQPQHF	TGTGCCTGGAGTGTAAACGCCGGGGGTCAGCCCCAGCATTTT
TRBV9	-	-	TRBJ1-2	CASSVATGPYSDGYTF	TGTGCCAGCAGCGTAGCTACAGGGCCCTACTCTGATGGCTACACCTTC